The sequence of this T cell receptor (beta chain) was determined in a study of glioma-infiltrating T cells after dendritic cell vaccination. The CDR3 runs 14 residues. Germline V gives CDR1 SGHVS, CDR2 FNYEAQ. V was pared by 1 base and J by 6 bases, with 3 bases of the junction left unmatched. Sequencing used immunoSEQ multiplex PCR; TCRdb keeps in-frame clones, though not all of them. Here the sample spans about 36,000 clones, approximately 84% being singletons. The sequencing here drew on blood, taken before dendritic cell vaccination. This clonotype was sampled from a human donor with glioblastoma. V usage is TRBV7-6 and J usage is TRBJ1-5; TRBD1 matches at 7 bases. The CDR3: CASSLGQGGQPQHF. The CDR3 nucleotides are TGTGCCAGCAGCTTAGGACAGGGTGGTCAGCCCCAGCATTTT.